These 12 T cell receptor beta chains came from one sample sequenced in a study of HIV-infected patients and healthy controls. cDNA was made from approximately 0.55 ug RNA using alpha and beta constant primers. Alpha and beta chain libraries were made separately by chain-specific third strand synthesis with multiplexing indices. From the 5' RACE reads, TCRdb called clonotypes with MiXCR, one entry per CDR3 protein. The sample consists of more than 15,000 distinct CDR3 sequences, roughly 9.5% of them appearing once. Whole blood was used without fractionation, so all unsorted peripheral T cells were included. The specimen was blood. All receptors come from an adult in good health.

Many counts were recorded for this clonotype. This chain joins TRBV30 and TRBJ1-2, with a possible D match to TRBD1 (6 bases). The V gene lost 1 base and the J gene lost 5 bases, with 17 bases spanning the gap. The CDR3 totals 15 residues. Germline V CDR1 and CDR2: GTSNPN, SVGIG (reference sequence). The CDR3 is CAWSDRPLTGYGYTF. DNA of the CDR3: TGTGCCTGGAGTGATCGACCCTTGACAGGTTATGGCTACACCTTC.

This clonotype came up many times. The V and J genes are TRBV7-8 and TRBJ2-5; D is unclear. The CDR3 has 14 amino acids. V was shortened by 7 bases and J by 2 bases, with 14 bases between the two germline ends. The germline V gene encodes CDR1 SGHVS and CDR2 FQNEAQ. The CDR3 coding sequence is TGTGCCAGCACCACCTCAGGCCAACAAGAGACCCAGTACTTC. It encodes CASTTSGQQETQYF.

Many counts were recorded for this clonotype. The chain employs TRBV28 and TRBJ2-2; D remains unclear. CDR3 length: 14 amino acids. Germline assignment: CDR1 MDHEN and CDR2 SYDVKM. With 8 bases removed from V and 0 bases from J, the gap between germline ends came to 10 bases. For the CDR3, the DNA is TGTGCCAGCCTAGTAAGACCGAACACCGGGGAGCTGTTTTTT. This gives the protein CASLVRPNTGELFF.

This clonotype has at least ten counts. The chain has TRBV19 and TRBJ1-5, with D unclear. The V gene's germline CDR1 is LNHDA and CDR2 SQIVND (reference sequence). V was shortened by 7 bases and J by 2 bases, with 12 bases between the two germline ends. The CDR3 totals 14 residues. CDR3 in amino acids: CASTAAGGNQPQHF. DNA of the CDR3: TGTGCCAGTACCGCGGCTGGGGGCAATCAGCCCCAGCATTTT.

This clonotype is judged medium-sized. V is TRBV7-6 and J is TRBJ2-2; D gene ambiguous. V lost 2 bases and J lost 4, with 8 bases in between. This CDR3 spans 14 amino acids. Germline V gives CDR1 SGHVS, CDR2 FNYEAQ. CDR3 coding DNA: TGTGCCAGCAGCTTAATTCGGGTCACCGGGGAGCTGTTTTTT. Amino acids: CASSLIRVTGELFF. Using reference TRBV7-6 and TRBJ2-2 for the parts outside the CDR3, the full variable domain is GAGVSQSPRYKVTKRGQDVALRCDPISGHVSLYWYRQALGQGPEFLTYFNYEAQQDKSGLPNDRFSAERPEGSISTLTIQRTEQRDSAMYRCASSLIRVTGELFFGEGSRLTVL.

This clonotype is termed medium-sized. The chain links TRBV20-1 to TRBJ2-1; D is possibly TRBD2 (6 bases). This CDR3 is 13 amino acids long. Trimming removed 8 bases from V and 9 bases from J, with 20 bases in between. Germline CDR1 DFQATT, CDR2 SNEGSKA (reference sequence). CDR3 sequence: CSPRAGGIGEQFF. The CDR3 DNA reads as TGCAGTCCCAGGGCGGGCGGGATAGGTGAGCAGTTCTTC.

This clonotype was seen a handful of times. The chain has TRBV5-6 and TRBJ2-1, with 10 bases lining up with TRBD1. The CDR3 extends over 15 amino acids. CDR1 is SGHDT and CDR2 is YYEEEE in the germline V gene. The trim removed 3 bases at V and 3 bases at J, leaving 3 bases unmatched. The CDR3 is CASSSGTGDYNEQFF. In DNA, the CDR3 is TGTGCCAGCAGCTCCGGGACAGGGGACTACAATGAGCAGTTCTTC.

This clonotype appeared many times. This rearrangement joins TRBV2 to TRBJ2-7; TRBD2 matches 7 bases. The CDR3 extends over 13 amino acids. CDR1 is SNHLY, CDR2 FYNNEI, per germline. V shed 6 bases and J 8 bases; nucleotides not matched to a gene: 10. Here the CDR3 reads CASRVGAGVQQYF. The CDR3 DNA sequence: TGTGCCAGCAGGGTAGGGGCGGGGGTTCAGCAGTACTTC.

This clonotype is medium-sized within its sample. The gene calls are TRBV6-5 and TRBJ2-7, with D possibly TRBD1 on 5 matching bases. CDR1 and CDR2 from the germline V gene are MNHEY and SVGAGI. This CDR3 region has 14 residues. V shed 6 bases and J shed 2 bases, with 14 bases lying between them. DNA of the CDR3: TGTGCCAGCAGCCGTCAGGGATCTCCCTACGAGCAGTACTTC. Amino acid sequence: CASSRQGSPYEQYF.

This clonotype was detected only a few times. J is TRBJ2-7 and V is TRBV5-1; TRBD1 matches at 8 bases. Unmatched junction bases numbered 5, after V lost 4 bases and J lost 2 bases. The CDR3 has 14 residues. CDR1 is SGHRS, CDR2 YFSETQ, per germline. CDR3 residues: CASSTTGGTYEQYF. The CDR3 coding sequence is TGCGCCAGCAGCACAACAGGGGGGACCTACGAGCAGTACTTC.

A word on this clonotype: This could be a read error, since a much larger clone is one nucleotide away. V gene TRBV10-2 combines with J gene TRBJ2-3; D might be TRBD1 (6 bases). Germline lookup yields CDR1 WSHSY and CDR2 SAAADI. The CDR3 length is 14 residues. This CDR3 reads CASSDRTDTDTRYF. The CDR3 DNA reads TGCGCCAGCAGTGACCGGACAGATACAGATACGCGGTATTTT.

This rearrangement joins TRBV20-1 to TRBJ2-7; 8 bases align to TRBD2. The CDR3 has 14 amino acids. With 6 bases clipped from V and 3 bases from J, the junction kept 10 bases outside the gene matches. Germline V gene data show CDR1 as DFQATT and CDR2 as SNEGSKA (reference sequence). The CDR3 region has the DNA TGCAGTGCCAGGCGGGGGGCTAGCGGCTACGAGCAGTACTTC. Protein product: CSARRGASGYEQYF.